These 14 T cell receptor beta chains came from one sample sequenced in a study of graft-versus-host responses after intestinal transplantation. Method: immunoSEQ multiplex PCR; TCRdb's copy keeps in-frame clones and lacks some. The sample lists about 20,000 clones; about nine tenths were seen once. This specimen consisted of bone marrow, obtained around 120 days after transplant. Every receptor here comes from a human patient who received an intestinal transplant, so some T cells may come from the graft donor.

This clone has just one count. The genes are TRBV19 and TRBJ1-5; D not certain. V gave up 1 base and J gave up 0 bases, with 4 bases separating them. The CDR3 has 14 residues. The V gene's germline CDR1 is LNHDA and CDR2 SQIVND (reference sequence). This CDR3 is CASSIGVSNQPQHF. In DNA, the CDR3 is TGTGCCAGTAGTATAGGGGTTAGCAATCAGCCCCAGCATTTT.

The V call is TRBV25-1, the J call TRBJ1-4, with TRBD1 matching 7 bases. The junction had 10 bases not matched to a gene; V was cut back by 4 bases and J by 8 bases. This CDR3 region has 15 residues. Looked up from germline, CDR1 is MGHDK and CDR2 is SYGVNS. The CDR3 sequence: CASSVDGTAGEKLFF. CDR3 bases: TGTGCCAGCAGTGTAGATGGGACAGCAGGAGAAAAACTGTTTTTT.

In its sample, this clone was seen a few times. V usage is TRBV27 and J usage is TRBJ1-5; D remains unclear. Trimming took off 2 bases at V and 3 bases at J, with 5 bases between the two ends. CDR1 and CDR2 from the germline V gene are MNHEY and SMNVEV (reference sequence). The CDR3 is 13 amino acids. The CDR3 region is CASSLNINQPQHF. The CDR3 DNA follows: TGTGCCAGCAGTTTAAATATCAATCAGCCCCAGCATTTT.

CDR3 loop: CASRQQGASEQYF. CDR3 nucleotides: TGTGCCAGCAGACAACAGGGGGCCTCCGAGCAGTACTTC. The chain couples TRBV6-5 to TRBJ2-7, with TRBD1 matching over 9 bases. The CDR3 loop spans 13 amino acids. The germline gives CDR1 MNHEY, CDR2 SVGAGI. J gave up 6 bases and V 6 bases, and 6 bases lay outside the gene matches.

This clone was counted once. The chain links TRBV6-5 to TRBJ2-7; the match to TRBD1 covers 7 bases. The CDR3 loop spans 14 amino acids. V was clipped by 1 base and J by 2 bases; unmatched bases: 2. The germline V gene encodes CDR1 MNHEY and CDR2 SVGAGI. The DNA of the CDR3 is TGTGCCAGCAGTTACTTCACAGGGGCCTACGAGCAGTACTTC. Its translation is CASSYFTGAYEQYF.

The V call is TRBV5-4, the J call TRBJ2-3, with 8 nucleotides matching TRBD2. This CDR3 contains 15 residues. The V gene's germline CDR1 is SGHNT and CDR2 YYREEE (reference sequence). With V trimmed by 1 base and J by 0 bases, 1 base remained unmatched. The CDR3 DNA reads TGTGCCAGCAGCTTGACTAGCGGCAGCACAGATACGCAGTATTTT. Protein sequence: CASSLTSGSTDTQYF.

The chain combines TRBV28 with TRBJ2-1; D gene unclear. CDR1 is MDHEN, CDR2 SYDVKM, per germline. The CDR3 is made up of 16 amino acids. With 1 base removed from V and 7 bases from J, the gap between germline ends came to 17 bases. Here the CDR3 DNA reads TGTGCCAGCAGTTTATTCCGAAGCCTTAGGAGAAATGAGCAGTTCTTC. This encodes CASSLFRSLRRNEQFF. Based on the CDR3 plus reference TRBV28 and TRBJ2-1, the full variable domain is DVKVTQSSRYLVKRTGEKVFLECVQDMDHENMFWYRQDPGLGLRLIYFSYDVKMKEKGDIPEGYSVSREKKERFSLILESASTNQTSMYLCASSLFRSLRRNEQFFGPGTRLTVL.

The J gene is TRBJ2-6, the V gene TRBV19, with no clear D. Germline assignment: CDR1 LNHDA and CDR2 SQIVND (reference sequence). The CDR3 totals 17 residues. Between the trimmed V and J ends, which lost 6 bases and 1 base, there was a span of 16 bases. CDR3 in amino acids: CASRNRVLGSGANVLTF. The CDR3 region has the DNA TGTGCCAGTAGGAATAGAGTGTTAGGTTCTGGGGCCAACGTCCTGACTTTC.

The sample holds one count of this clone. The chain couples TRBV5-1 to TRBJ2-5; D possibly uses TRBD1 or TRBD2 (5 bases each). The CDR3 consists of 15 residues. Per the germline V gene, CDR1 is SGHRS and CDR2 is YFSETQ. The germline V and J ends were trimmed by 8 bases and 2 bases, with 19 bases remaining between them. The CDR3 is CARIWTPRGQETQYF. The DNA for the CDR3 is TGCGCCAGGATTTGGACACCGAGGGGTCAAGAGACCCAGTACTTC.

The chain uses TRBV5-8 and TRBJ2-2; TRBD2 agrees at 8 bases. V dropped 3 bases and J dropped 2; count of bases not matched to a gene: 6. The CDR3 is 16 amino acids. Germline V gives CDR1 SGHTS, CDR2 YDEGEE. Written as DNA, the CDR3 is TGTGCCAGCAGCTCCGGGGGGGCCTTTAACACCGGGGAGCTGTTTTTT. Translated, it gives CASSSGGAFNTGELFF.

With respect to this clone: The junction departs from germline at one end; a sequencing error may be responsible. The chain couples TRBV4-2 to TRBJ2-6, with D hard to call. The CDR3 spans 15 residues. Germline V gives CDR1 LGHNA, CDR2 YNFKEQ. In nucleotides, the CDR3 is TGTGCCAGCAGCCGAGGTTACAAAGTCGGGCCAACGTCCTGTTTC. This sequence encodes CASSRGYKVGPTSCF.

The chain couples TRBV9 to TRBJ2-3; D unresolved. The V and J ends lost 0 bases and 4 bases respectively, with 9 bases between them. The germline V gene has CDR1 SGDLS and CDR2 YYNGEE. This CDR3 comprises 14 residues. The DNA for the CDR3 is TGTGCCAGCAGCGTAGCTTTCACGGCAGATACGCAGTATTTT. Translation: CASSVAFTADTQYF.

The gene calls are TRBV9 and TRBJ2-2, with 8 positions matching TRBD1. Germline trimming cut 5 bases from V and 0 bases from J; bases unmatched to any gene: 3. The CDR3 runs to 15 residues. CDR1 SGDLS and CDR2 YYNGEE come from the germline V gene. The CDR3 loop is CASRRTGTNTGELFF. The CDR3 nucleotides read TGTGCCAGCAGGAGGACAGGGACGAACACCGGGGAGCTGTTTTTT.

V and J are TRBV6-1 and TRBJ2-5; maybe TRBD1 (6 bases). The CDR3 is made up of 15 amino acids. V was clipped by 6 bases and J by 4 bases, with 18 bases between them. Germline V gene sequence: CDR1 MNHNS, CDR2 SASEGT. The CDR3 coding sequence is TGTGCCAGCAGAAAGACGAACACAGGGAGAGAGACCCAGTACTTC. This encodes CASRKTNTGRETQYF.